The next 29 T cell receptor beta chains were all read from a single sample in a study of response to subunit inactivated influenza vaccine. TCRdb itself ran the RT-PCR reads through MiXCR, one entry per CDR3 protein. This sample has more than 700,000 distinct CDR3 sequences, with 21% found just once. Sequenced material: PBMCs from blood, taken 5 to 6 days after vaccination. These receptors came from a man aged 50 or older who received an inactivated influenza vaccine.

The rearrangement joins TRBV7-2 to TRBJ1-2, with D maybe TRBD1 (6 bases). Deletions cut 2 bases from V and 3 bases from J, with 13 bases between. There are 15 residues in the CDR3. CDR1 is SGHTA and CDR2 is FQGNSA in the germline V gene. The CDR3 region has the DNA TGTGCCAGCAGCTTAATAGGGGGTGGTGACTATGGCTACACCTTC. This encodes CASSLIGGGDYGYTF.

This chain uses TRBV4-3 with TRBJ2-7, with D tentatively TRBD1 or TRBD2 (5 bases each). The V end was cut by 1 base, the J end by 0 bases, with 10 bases between. The CDR3 sequence is 15 residues long. The germline CDR1 and CDR2 sequences are LGHNA and YSLEER. As DNA, the CDR3 is TGCGCCAGCAGCCAAGCCCCAGGGAGCTCCTACGAGCAGTACTTC. Translating gives CASSQAPGSSYEQYF.

This clonotype came up many times. The genes are TRBV6-2 or TRBV6-3 and TRBJ2-1, with D perhaps matching TRBD1 or TRBD2 (5 bases each). V dropped 6 bases and J dropped 6 bases, with 12 bases sitting between them. CDR1 MNHEY and CDR2 SVGEGT come from the germline V gene. This CDR3 comprises 13 residues. This CDR3 reads CASRQGRINEQFF. DNA for the CDR3: TGTGCCAGCAGGCAGGGACGTATCAATGAGCAGTTCTTC.

In its sample, this clonotype was seen a few times. V is TRBV5-1 and J is TRBJ2-7, with D maybe TRBD2 (7 bases). V was trimmed by 0 bases and J by 3 bases, leaving 13 bases between them. Germline assignment: CDR1 SGHRS and CDR2 YFSETQ. The CDR3 totals 15 residues. The CDR3 DNA follows: TGCGCCAGCAGCTTGGTGGCGGGGGCCCACTACGAGCAGTACTTC. As protein: CASSLVAGAHYEQYF.

This clonotype was observed a single time. The chain has TRBV10-3 and TRBJ2-1, with unresolved D. Germline-derived CDR1 and CDR2 are ENHRY and SYGVKD. The CDR3 extends over 12 amino acids. Trimming removed 6 bases from V and 7 bases from J, with 10 bases in between. For the CDR3, the DNA is TGTGCCATCAGATCCCCTGCGAATGAGCAGTTCTTC. Its translation is CAIRSPANEQFF.

This clonotype was detected a few times. The V gene is TRBV20-1, the J gene TRBJ2-3; a weak D match, TRBD1 (6 bases). V lost 4 bases to trimming and J lost 3 bases, with 14 bases between them. The CDR3 is 14 residues long. CDR1 and CDR2 from the germline V gene are DFQATT and SNEGSKA (reference sequence). DNA of the CDR3: TGCAGTGCTACTGAGGGGGTGGGGACAGATACGCAGTATTTT. Translating gives CSATEGVGTDTQYF.

This clonotype came up a few times. The chain combines TRBV12-5 with TRBJ2-3, with 10 bases that match TRBD1. Trimming took 4 bases from V and 1 from J; bases not matched to a gene: 2. CDR3 length: 15 residues. The germline V gene encodes CDR1 LGHNT and CDR2 FRNRAP. The DNA of the CDR3 is TGTGCTAGTGGTTGGGACAGGGGTGGCACAGATACGCAGTATTTT. This gives the protein CASGWDRGGTDTQYF.

This clonotype was seen a few times. The chain is built from TRBV6-1 and TRBJ2-1; 8 nucleotides line up with TRBD2. The ends lost 7 bases at V and 0 bases at J; junction bases unmatched: 11. CDR3 length: 17 amino acids. Germline CDR1 MNHNS, CDR2 SASEGT. Here the CDR3 DNA reads TGTGCCAGCAAGTCCTACTGGACTAGCAGCTCCTACAATGAGCAGTTCTTC. This encodes CASKSYWTSSSYNEQFF.

V gene TRBV11-3 combines with J gene TRBJ2-1, with D possibly matching TRBD1 (6 bases). Germline V gene data show CDR1 as SGHNT and CDR2 as YENEEA. This CDR3 is built from 15 residues. The ends were cut back, 1 base at V and 6 bases at J, with 13 bases in the middle. CDR3 protein: CASSLAWGRGNEQFF. The CDR3, as DNA: TGTGCCAGCAGCTTAGCCTGGGGCAGGGGCAATGAGCAGTTCTTC. The full variable domain, completed using reference TRBV11-3 and TRBJ2-1, is EAGVVQSPRYKIIEKKQPVAFWCNPISGHNTLYWYLQNLGQGPELLIRYENEEAVDDSQLPKDRFSAERLKGVDSTLKIQPAELGDSAVYLCASSLAWGRGNEQFFGPGTRLTVL.

This clonotype was found many times. The rearrangement uses TRBV7-8 and TRBJ2-5, with 8 positions matching TRBD2. V was pared by 5 bases and J by 3 bases, with 11 bases of the junction left unmatched. Germline V gives CDR1 SGHVS, CDR2 FQNEAQ. The CDR3 has 16 residues. The CDR3 loop is CASSHRGLSGEETQYF. The CDR3 DNA follows: TGTGCCAGCAGCCATCGGGGACTTAGCGGGGAAGAGACCCAGTACTTC. The whole variable domain, filled in from reference TRBV7-8 and TRBJ2-5, reads GAGVSQSPRYKVAKRGQDVALRCDPISGHVSLFWYQQALGQGPEFLTYFQNEAQLDKSGLPSDRFFAERPEGSVSTLKIQRTQQEDSAVYLCASSHRGLSGEETQYFGPGTRLLVL.

The sample holds a few counts of this clonotype. This chain joins TRBV4-3 and TRBJ2-5, with a possible D match to TRBD2 (6 bases). The CDR3 extends over 13 amino acids. The V end lost 3 bases, the J end lost 4 bases, and 9 bases lay between the germline ends. Germline values: CDR1 LGHNA, CDR2 YSLEER. The CDR3 DNA sequence: TGCGCCAGCAGCCAGGGGACTGGAGAGACCCAGTACTTC. Its translation: CASSQGTGETQYF.

This clonotype has ten or more counts. V and J are TRBV12-3 or TRBV12-4 and TRBJ2-3, with 7 bases aligning to TRBD1. This CDR3 comprises 14 residues. V trimming: 6 bases; J trimming: 0 bases; junction bases outside the gene matches: 3. CDR3 sequence (DNA): TGTGCCAGCAGCCCGGGACAGAGCACAGATACGCAGTATTTT. Encoded protein: CASSPGQSTDTQYF.

The table lists this clonotype with many counts. V is TRBV20-1 and J is TRBJ1-1; D unresolved. This CDR3 has 9 amino acids. Germline CDR1 DFQATT, CDR2 SNEGSKA (reference sequence). The CDR3 DNA follows: TGCAGCCCCGGGCGGATGGGTTTCTTT. It translates to CSPGRMGFF.

This clonotype has just a few counts. The V gene is TRBV11-2, the J gene TRBJ2-5; unclear D gene. Trimming left V 4 bases short and J 5 bases short, with 5 bases between. The germline V gene encodes CDR1 SGHAT and CDR2 FQNNGV. CDR3 size: 11 residues. CDR3 sequence: CASSSIETQYF. The DNA for the CDR3 is TGTGCCAGCAGCTCGATTGAGACCCAGTACTTC.

This clonotype was seen only a few times. The chain links TRBV12-3 or TRBV12-4 to TRBJ1-2; tentatively, D is TRBD1 (6 bases). With 4 bases removed from V and 8 bases from J, the gap between germline ends came to 20 bases. There are 15 residues in the CDR3. As DNA, the CDR3 is TGTGCCAGCAGTTCCACTCCCACAGGGCTGGGCGGCTACACCTTC. Encoded protein: CASSSTPTGLGGYTF.

The sample holds many counts of this clonotype. This chain connects TRBV20-1 to TRBJ2-1, with D unclear. In germline, CDR1 is DFQATT, CDR2 SNEGSKA (reference sequence). CDR3 length equals 11 residues. V was trimmed by 5 bases and J by 7 bases, leaving 9 bases between them. The CDR3 spells CSAGVLNEQFF. The CDR3 DNA follows: TGCAGTGCTGGGGTTTTGAATGAGCAGTTCTTC.

Concerning this clonotype itself: One end of the junction does not line up with germline, which may come from a read error. This sequence joins TRBV4-3 and TRBJ1-6, with D uncertain. Per the germline V gene, CDR1 is LGHNA and CDR2 is YSLEER. The CDR3 has 17 amino acids. Written as DNA, the CDR3 is TGCGCCAGCAGCCAAGATCCGAAACCGCACCGAAATTCACCCCTCCCCTTT. It encodes CASSQDPKPHRNSPLPF.

This sequence joins TRBV7-8 and TRBJ2-1; 10 bases map to TRBD2. This CDR3 is 16 amino acids long. CDR1 is SGHVS and CDR2 is FQNEAQ in the germline V gene. Trimming removed 4 bases from V and 3 bases from J; junction bases left unmatched: 6. The CDR3 loop reads CASSSLAGVGYNEQFF. The CDR3 DNA follows: TGTGCCAGCAGCTCCCTAGCGGGAGTGGGCTACAATGAGCAGTTCTTC.

This clonotype has a count of ten or more. The chain is built from TRBV7-2 and TRBJ1-2; D not certain. Looked up from germline, CDR1 is SGHTA and CDR2 is FQGNSA. The CDR3 length is 14 residues. The V end lost 3 bases, the J end lost 3 bases, and 11 bases lay between the germline ends. CDR3 DNA: TGTGCCAGCAGCTTTGGCCATTTAGACTATGGCTACACCTTC. Protein sequence: CASSFGHLDYGYTF.

This clonotype was observed a single time. The chain has TRBV9 and TRBJ2-2; D is unresolved. V was clipped by 0 bases and J by 1 base, with 7 bases between them. The germline gives CDR1 SGDLS, CDR2 YYNGEE. The CDR3 totals 15 residues. DNA for the CDR3: TGTGCCAGCAGCGTAGATATGCTGAACACCGGGGAGCTGTTTTTT. Amino acid sequence: CASSVDMLNTGELFF.

This clonotype was counted between two and nine times. V gene TRBV10-3 combines with J gene TRBJ2-3; D remains unclear. From germline, CDR1 is ENHRY and CDR2 SYGVKD. This CDR3 contains 15 residues. The germline V and J ends were trimmed by 3 bases and 2 bases, with 12 bases remaining between them. This CDR3 is CAISDTNQPTDTQYF. The CDR3 nucleotides read TGTGCCATCAGTGATACTAACCAACCCACAGATACGCAGTATTTT.

This chain uses TRBV10-1 with TRBJ2-4; D possibly corresponds to TRBD1 (5 bases). The CDR3 consists of 13 residues. Trimming removed 5 bases from V and 8 bases from J, with 13 bases in between. CDR1 and CDR2 from the germline V gene are WNHNN and SYGVQD (reference sequence). CDR3 nucleotide sequence: TGCGCCAGCAGTCCAGGGCGCATTGACATTCAGTACTTC. This gives the protein CASSPGRIDIQYF.

This clonotype turned up a few times. V is TRBV3-1 and J is TRBJ2-5; D is ambiguous. Trimming shortened V by 1 base and J by 4 bases, and 7 bases separated the two germline ends. This CDR3 has 13 residues. Germline values: CDR1 LGHDT, CDR2 YNNKEL (reference sequence). In DNA, the CDR3 is TGTGCCAGCAGCCAAGGGCCACGAGAGACCCAGTACTTC. Protein: CASSQGPRETQYF.

J is TRBJ1-2 and V is TRBV7-9; D is perhaps TRBD1 (5 bases). Trimming removed 1 base from V and 2 bases from J, with 11 bases in between. The CDR3 runs 15 residues. The germline V gene has CDR1 SEHNR and CDR2 FQNEAQ (reference sequence). The CDR3 DNA reads as TGTGCCAGCAGCTTAGAGGTTGACAGAAACTATGGCTACACCTTC. Amino acid sequence: CASSLEVDRNYGYTF.

The genes are TRBV12-3 or TRBV12-4 and TRBJ2-5; D uncertain. The CDR3 is 12 residues long. V gave up 6 bases and J gave up 1 base, with 6 bases separating them. CDR3 sequence: CASRRPQETQYF. Here the CDR3 DNA reads TGTGCCAGCAGGCGACCCCAAGAGACCCAGTACTTC.

This clonotype occurred a few times. The rearrangement links TRBV6-1 to TRBJ1-2; D gene uncertain. Per the germline V gene, CDR1 is MNHNS and CDR2 is SASEGT. V was clipped by 5 bases and J by 3 bases, with 13 bases between them. CDR3 length: 14 residues. CDR3 nucleotides: TGTGCCAGCAGTCCCCACGGGGTCGACTATGGCTACACCTTC. Translation gives CASSPHGVDYGYTF.

This clonotype came up a few times. The rearrangement uses TRBV6-5 and TRBJ2-4; D not certain. Germline V gene lookup returns CDR1 MNHEY and CDR2 SVGAGI. The CDR3 is 14 residues long. V was trimmed by 2 bases and J by 7 bases, leaving 12 bases between them. Here the CDR3 reads CASSYVGSGNIQYF. The CDR3 region has the DNA TGTGCCAGCAGTTACGTGGGAAGTGGGAACATTCAGTACTTC.

This clonotype was seen a handful of times. V and J are TRBV12-3 or TRBV12-4 and TRBJ2-3; D might be TRBD2 (5 bases). Trimming took off 5 bases at V and 4 bases at J, with 13 bases between the two ends. This CDR3 is 14 amino acids long. Written as DNA, the CDR3 is TGTGCCAGCAGTCTGACACCCGGGGCAGATACGCAGTATTTT. Protein: CASSLTPGADTQYF.

Only a few counts were recorded for this clonotype. The chain recombines TRBV6-5 with TRBJ1-4; D gene unclear. Trimming took 0 bases from V and 0 from J, leaving 8 bases between them. The CDR3 is 16 residues long. From germline, CDR1 is MNHEY and CDR2 SVGAGI. DNA of the CDR3: TGTGCCAGCAGTTACTCTAGACTTGCAACTAATGAAAAACTGTTTTTT. This translates into CASSYSRLATNEKLFF.